This T cell receptor (beta chain) was sequenced during a study of T cell changes during pregnancy in multiple sclerosis. Repertoires were generated with immunoSEQ multiplex PCR, while TCRdb's copy carries only in-frame clones and drops some. Found here are roughly 100,000 clones, 75% to 95% of them singletons; the top ten hold over 0.6%. This clonotype was sampled from a female donor in good health, enrolled as a control in a pregnancy study. This sample comprised peripheral blood, obtained in the second trimester of pregnancy.

CDR3 residues: CASSRRVGQETQYF. The DNA of the CDR3 is TGTGCCAGCAGCCGCAGGGTAGGGCAAGAGACCCAGTACTTC. V gene TRBV28 combines with J gene TRBJ2-5; D might be TRBD1 (5 bases). V was trimmed by 6 bases and J by 2 bases, leaving 13 bases between them. This CDR3 contains 14 residues. Germline V gives CDR1 MDHEN, CDR2 SYDVKM.